This T cell receptor (beta chain) was documented in a study of cytomegalovirus exposure and HLA in healthy donors. V shed 2 bases and J 4 bases; nucleotides not matched to a gene: 3. The CDR3 totals 14 residues. Germline CDR1 SGHNT, CDR2 YYREEE (reference sequence). As for this clone: Antigen specificity is unknown.

Use of 60 Vbeta and 13 Jbeta primers characterized the PCR. The repertoire was sequenced with immunoSEQ multiplex PCR; TCRdb's copy has only in-frame clones and lacks some. The sample has some 180,000 clones; around four fifths are singletons. Broader study findings: Some V segments, TRBV6-2 and TRBV6-3 among them, were indistinguishable and were therefore excluded. Sequencing likely produced, as an artifact, a cluster of highly shared sequence variants.

The TCR sequence derives from a woman aged 25 to 45 in good health and CMV-seronegative. Specimen: PBMCs. The chain employs TRBV5-4 and TRBJ2-5; 9 bases are shared with TRBD2. CDR3 protein: CASSFLAGTETQYF. CDR3 sequence (DNA): TGTGCCAGCAGCTTTCTAGCGGGGACAGAGACCCAGTACTTC.